A single sample is the source of the 18 T cell receptor beta chains below, sequenced in a study of cytomegalovirus exposure and HLA in healthy donors. The primer mix had 60 Vbeta and 13 Jbeta primers. Data came from immunoSEQ multiplex PCR; TCRdb stores just in-frame clones and leaves some out. The data contain about 120,000 clones, approximately 75% of them singletons. Input material: PBMCs. Every receptor here comes from a man in his forties or fifties in good health and CMV-seronegative.

This clone has just a few counts. The chain recombines TRBV9 with TRBJ1-4, with 8 nucleotides matching TRBD1. The CDR3 runs to 15 residues. The V segment lost 3 bases and the J segment 5 bases; nucleotides outside the gene matches: 6. Germline CDR1 reads SGDLS; CDR2 reads YYNGEE. The CDR3 sequence: CASSATRTGNEKLFF. CDR3 sequence (DNA): TGTGCCAGCAGCGCAACGAGGACAGGGAATGAAAAACTGTTTTTT.

J is TRBJ2-5 and V is TRBV19; TRBD2 agrees at 8 bases. The length of the CDR3 is 15 residues. V lost 3 bases, J lost 5 bases, and 8 bases stayed unmatched. Germline V gene lookup returns CDR1 LNHDA and CDR2 SQIVND (reference sequence). The CDR3 protein is CASSISSGSPETQYF. In DNA, the CDR3 is TGTGCCAGTAGTATCTCCAGCGGGAGCCCCGAGACCCAGTACTTC.

The chain carries TRBV15 and TRBJ2-1, with 10 bases identical to TRBD2. V was clipped by 3 bases and J by 7 bases; unmatched bases: 9. Germline CDR1 reads LNHNV; CDR2 reads YYDKDF (reference sequence). This CDR3 has 16 amino acids. DNA for the CDR3: TGTGCCACCAGCAGTTACACTAGCGGGATCTGGAATGAGCAGTTCTTC. This sequence encodes CATSSYTSGIWNEQFF.

The chain has TRBV19 and TRBJ1-1; the D is unclear. Germline V gene data show CDR1 as LNHDA and CDR2 as SQIVND (reference sequence). V was clipped by 7 bases and J by 1 base, with 16 bases between them. The CDR3 length is 15 residues. CDR3 residues: CASINRELKNTEAFF. The CDR3 nucleotides are TGTGCCAGTATAAACCGGGAGCTTAAGAACACTGAAGCTTTCTTT. The full variable domain, its missing parts supplied by reference TRBV19 and TRBJ1-1, is DGGITQSPKYLFRKEGQNVTLSCEQNLNHDAMYWYRQDPGQGLRLIYYSQIVNDFQKGDIAEGYSVSREKKESFPLTVTSAQKNPTAFYLCASINRELKNTEAFFGQGTRLTVV.

This clone came up a few times. The V gene is TRBV2, the J gene TRBJ2-3, with 12 bases fitting TRBD2. The germline V gene has CDR1 SNHLY and CDR2 FYNNEI. After removal of 10 bases from V and 2 bases from J, the junction contained 4 bases not matched to a gene. This CDR3 spans 14 amino acids. Here the CDR3 reads CATTSGGTTDTQYF. In DNA, the CDR3 is TGTGCCACAACTAGCGGGGGGACCACAGATACGCAGTATTTT.

This clone was counted only a few times. V usage is TRBV5-5 and J usage is TRBJ1-5, with 8 bases that match TRBD1. The CDR3 extends over 14 amino acids. V gave up 5 bases and J gave up 4 bases; unmatched junction bases: 5. CDR1 and CDR2 (germline): SGHKS, YYEKEE (reference sequence). The DNA of the CDR3 is TGTGCCAGCAGTCAGGGGGCGGGGAATCAGCCCCAGCATTTT. This codes for CASSQGAGNQPQHF.

In the case of this clone: An end of the junction does not agree with germline; a read error may underlie this. The V call is TRBV11-3, the J call TRBJ2-3, with D tentatively TRBD2 (5 bases). CDR1 is SGHNT, CDR2 YENEEA, per germline. The length of the CDR3 is 13 residues. The DNA for the CDR3 is TGTGCCTCGCGAGCGGCAGGCACGGATACGCAGTATTTT. Its protein product is CASRAAGTDTQYF.

The chain combines TRBV5-1 with TRBJ2-7, with D possibly being TRBD1 (5 bases). V lost 0 bases to trimming and J lost 4 bases, with 8 bases between them. CDR1 is SGHRS and CDR2 is YFSETQ in the germline V gene. This CDR3 comprises 13 residues. CDR3 sequence: CASSLEQGYEQYF. DNA for the CDR3: TGCGCCAGCAGCTTGGAGCAGGGTTACGAGCAGTACTTC.

This chain joins TRBV28 and TRBJ1-5; a weak D match, TRBD1 (5 bases). The CDR3 is 17 residues long. Germline CDR1 and CDR2: MDHEN and SYDVKM. Trimming shortened V by 7 bases and J by 4 bases, and 23 bases separated the two germline ends. The CDR3 spells CASTNPSREVRNQPQHF. The DNA for the CDR3 is TGTGCCAGCACAAACCCCTCCAGGGAGGTGAGGAATCAGCCCCAGCATTTT.

The gene calls are TRBV5-1 and TRBJ2-7; 7 bases line up with TRBD1. V was clipped by 4 bases and J by 3 bases; unmatched bases: 7. Germline CDR1 reads SGHRS; CDR2 reads YFSETQ. This CDR3 has 14 residues. The chain's CDR3 is CASSPGQLIYEQYF. The CDR3 coding sequence is TGCGCCAGCAGCCCGGGACAGCTCATCTACGAGCAGTACTTC.

This chain joins TRBV7-9 and TRBJ1-4; 7 nucleotides line up with TRBD1. V lost 7 bases, J lost 0 bases, and 2 bases stayed unmatched. From germline, CDR1 is SEHNR and CDR2 FQNEAQ (reference sequence). The CDR3 sequence is 14 residues long. CDR3 in amino acids: CASTRGATNEKLFF. Written as DNA, the CDR3 is TGTGCCAGCACCAGGGGGGCAACTAATGAAAAACTGTTTTTT. Based on the CDR3 plus reference TRBV7-9 and TRBJ1-4, the full variable domain is DTGVSQNPRHKITKRGQNVTFRCDPISEHNRLYWYRQTLGQGPEFLTYFQNEAQLEKSRLLSDRFSAERPKGSFSTLEIQRTEQGDSAMYLCASTRGATNEKLFFGSGTQLSVL.

The rearrangement joins TRBV30 to TRBJ2-7; a weak D match, TRBD2 (6 bases). The CDR3 covers 18 residues. Trimming left V 5 bases short and J 1 base short, with 27 bases between. Per the germline V gene, CDR1 is GTSNPN and CDR2 is SVGIG (reference sequence). The CDR3 is CAWGGGYHRTISSYEQYF. In nucleotides, the CDR3 is TGTGCCTGGGGGGGAGGCTATCATAGGACAATTAGTTCCTACGAGCAGTACTTC.

The rearrangement joins TRBV15 to TRBJ1-1, with 9 bases identical to TRBD1. V shed 4 bases and J 5 bases; nucleotides not matched to a gene: 2. Germline-derived CDR1 and CDR2 are LNHNV and YYDKDF (reference sequence). The CDR3 has 13 amino acids. CDR3 sequence (DNA): TGTGCCACCAGCAAGACAGGGGGGACTGAAGCTTTCTTT. This codes for CATSKTGGTEAFF.

This rearrangement joins TRBV18 to TRBJ1-1, with TRBD1 identical over 9 bases. This CDR3 contains 14 residues. Per germline, CDR1 KGHSH and CDR2 LQKENI. The junction had 3 bases not matched to a gene; V was cut back by 3 bases and J by 4 bases. The CDR3 loop is CASSPGQGVTEAFF. CDR3 bases: TGTGCCAGCTCACCGGGACAGGGTGTCACTGAAGCTTTCTTT.

The chain recombines TRBV21-1 with TRBJ1-1; the tabulated D call, TRBD1, remains unverified against the DNA. TRBV21-1 is recorded as a pseudogene. This CDR3 contains 15 residues. CDR3 sequence (DNA): TGTGCCAGCAGCAAAGAAGACAGGGTGAACACTGAAGCTTTCTTT. Encoded protein: CASSKEDRVNTEAFF.

The chain couples TRBV19 to TRBJ1-1; perhaps TRBD1 as D (6 bases). The V gene's germline CDR1 is LNHDA and CDR2 SQIVND (reference sequence). V was pared by 4 bases and J by 0 bases, with 12 bases between. This CDR3 has 15 residues. This chain's CDR3 is CASSNPGTMNTEAFF. The CDR3 region has the DNA TGTGCCAGTAGTAACCCCGGGACAATGAACACTGAAGCTTTCTTT.

This clone was detected only a few times. J is TRBJ1-6 and V is TRBV5-4; possibly TRBD1 for D (6 bases). V was shortened by 0 bases and J by 6 bases, with 10 bases between the two germline ends. The CDR3 loop spans 15 amino acids. Germline CDR1 is SGHNT and CDR2 is YYREEE (reference sequence). The CDR3: CASSLARGGNSPLHF. CDR3 DNA sequence: TGTGCCAGCAGCTTGGCCAGGGGCGGTAATTCACCCCTCCACTTT.

The chain couples TRBV29-1 to TRBJ2-1, with 7 bases that match TRBD1. The CDR3 consists of 16 residues. Trimming took 7 bases from V and 3 from J; bases not matched to a gene: 15. CDR1 is SQVTM and CDR2 is ANQGSEA in the germline V gene. The CDR3 bases are TGCAGCGCCTTGAGTTCTGGGACAGCCTACTACAATGAGCAGTTCTTC. Its translation: CSALSSGTAYYNEQFF.